Given below is one T cell receptor beta chain in context. The target antigen is unknown. Germline V gene data show CDR1 as SGDLS and CDR2 as YYNGEE. The CDR3 extends over 15 amino acids. V shed 4 bases and J 4 bases; nucleotides not matched to a gene: 7. These data are taken from a study of cytomegalovirus exposure and HLA in healthy donors. Whole-study findings and limits: It was 160 or so TCR beta chains that were listed as cytomegalovirus-associated. Per published reports, the classifier diagnosed cytomegalovirus status with high specificity and sensitivity. Rarity marked most TCR sequences, yet some public TCRs occurred in many donors.

Repertoires were generated with immunoSEQ multiplex PCR, while TCRdb's copy carries only in-frame clones and drops some. The data hold 150,000 or so clones, with 85% to 90% observed a single time. The sequencing input was PBMCs. The TCR originated in a woman in her 30s in good health and CMV-seropositive. The J gene is TRBJ2-1, the V gene TRBV9, with 8 bases matching TRBD2. The CDR3 nucleotides are TGTGCCAGCAGCCTTAGCGGGGCAGTTTACAATGAGCAGTTCTTC. This encodes CASSLSGAVYNEQFF.